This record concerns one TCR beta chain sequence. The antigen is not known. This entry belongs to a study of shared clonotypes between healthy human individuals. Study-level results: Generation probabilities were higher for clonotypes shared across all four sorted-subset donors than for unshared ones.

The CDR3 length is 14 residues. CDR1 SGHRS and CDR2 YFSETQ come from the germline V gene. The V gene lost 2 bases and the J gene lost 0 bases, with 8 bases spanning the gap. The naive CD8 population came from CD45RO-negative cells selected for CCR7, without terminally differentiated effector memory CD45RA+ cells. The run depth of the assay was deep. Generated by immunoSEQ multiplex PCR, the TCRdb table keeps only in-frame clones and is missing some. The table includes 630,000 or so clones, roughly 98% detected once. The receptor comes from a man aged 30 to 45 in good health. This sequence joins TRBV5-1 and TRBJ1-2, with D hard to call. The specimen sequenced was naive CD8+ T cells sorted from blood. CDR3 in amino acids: CASSFAVTNYGYTF. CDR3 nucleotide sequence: TGCGCCAGCAGCTTCGCGGTGACTAACTATGGCTACACCTTC.